The 4 T cell receptor beta chains given below trace back to one sample, sequenced in a study of Graves' ophthalmopathy and Graves' hyperthyroidism (dated by TCRdb to between 2017 and 2018). The instrument was an Illumina HiSeq 2000. For repertoire sequencing, the TCR beta CDR3 regions were amplified from RNA transcripts. HTBI primers and the Qiagen OneStep RT-PCR kit were used in a first-round RT-PCR, which was followed by a second-round multiplex PCR, size selection and purification. TCRdb handled the public reads itself, with Q25 trimming in fastp and clone calling in MiXCR, and kept productive beta chains. Duplicate CDR3 protein sequences are folded into a single record with the most common DNA and genes. This sample is represented by some 380,000 distinct CDR3 sequences; 15% to 19% of them were singletons. 5.5% to 8% of the sample rests with the top ten. Sequencing input: peripheral blood. These receptors were obtained from a woman aged 18-29 years with stable Graves' hyperthyroidism. Donor details come from another sample of the same person, matched by shared clones.

The table lists this clonotype with many counts. V usage is TRBV7-2 and J usage is TRBJ2-7; 7 bases are shared with TRBD1. Trimming removed 5 bases from V and 1 base from J; junction bases left unmatched: 8. The germline gives CDR1 SGHTA, CDR2 FQGNSA. CDR3 length equals 15 residues. CDR3 nucleotides: TGTGCCAGCAGCCTCGACCGGGACAGTTCCTACGAGCAGTACTTC. Residues: CASSLDRDSSYEQYF.

This sequence joins TRBV2 and TRBJ2-7; TRBD2 aligns across 9 bases. The V gene end was trimmed by 6 bases and the J gene end by 3 bases; junction bases not matched to a gene: 6. This CDR3 contains 14 residues. Germline CDR1 SNHLY, CDR2 FYNNEI. CDR3 residues: CASRISGSGYEQYF. The CDR3, as DNA: TGTGCCAGCAGGATTAGCGGGAGCGGCTACGAGCAGTACTTC.

This clonotype was picked up many times. This sequence joins TRBV12-3 or TRBV12-4 and TRBJ2-7, with D possibly TRBD1 on 5 matching bases. Trimming removed 0 bases from V and 2 bases from J, with 11 bases in between. The CDR3 contains 15 residues. The DNA of the CDR3 is TGTGCCAGCAGTTTAGCGAGGTCAGGGCCCTACGAGCAGTACTTC. It translates to CASSLARSGPYEQYF.

There are many counts of this clonotype. The genes are TRBV6-5 and TRBJ1-2; 8 bases fit TRBD1. The J segment lost 8 bases and the V segment lost 4 bases, leaving 12 bases of the junction unmatched. The CDR3 contains 15 residues. Germline loops: CDR1 MNHEY, CDR2 SVGAGI. CDR3 in DNA: TGTGCCAGCAGTTCCCTGCATACAGGGGGACGGGGCTACACCTTC. It specifies CASSSLHTGGRGYTF.